A selection of T cell receptor beta chains follows, all from one sample in a study of T-cell reconstitution after alpha-beta-depleted transplantation in children. Each CDR3 protein gets one entry after TCRdb re-called the PCR reads with MiXCR. The sample contains about 200,000 distinct CDR3 sequences, approximately 15% of which appear only once. Sequences were derived from PBMCs, mostly from graft donor cells, sampled 360 days after TCRalphabeta/CD19-depleted stem cell transplant. The receptors originated from a male patient between 2 and 10 years old who had a stem cell transplant for acute lymphoblastic leukemia, so the T cells may come from the graft donor. CDR3s include the opening cysteine and the closing phenylalanine or tryptophan. Each record gives: CDR3 protein, CDR3 DNA, J gene, D gene, clone size, V gene. A D gene is named only where the DNA matches it firmly. Only some rows state a clone size, as once, few, many or a class for expanded clones.

CDR3aa: CASSQVGSGVNTGELFF
CDR3nt: TGCGCCAGCAGCCAAGTTGGTTCAGGGGTTAACACCGGGGAGCTGTTTTTT
j_gene: TRBJ2-2
d_gene: .
abundance: few
v_gene: TRBV4-3

CDR3aa: CASAGTLNQPQHF
CDR3nt: TGTGCCAGCGCCGGGACACTCAATCAGCCCCAGCATTTT
j_gene: TRBJ1-5
d_gene: .
abundance: .
v_gene: TRBV5-5

CDR3aa: CSASIGPQGPIAKNIQYF
CDR3nt: TGCAGTGCTAGTATCGGTCCCCAGGGGCCTATAGCCAAAAACATTCAGTACTTC
j_gene: TRBJ2-4
d_gene: .
abundance: many
v_gene: TRBV20-1

CDR3aa: CASSLTNGAFF
CDR3nt: TGTGCCAGCAGCCTGACAAATGGAGCTTTCTTT
j_gene: TRBJ1-1
d_gene: .
abundance: few
v_gene: TRBV11-2

CDR3aa: CASSLLAGVLGGELFF
CDR3nt: TGTGCCAGCAGCTTGCTAGCGGGGGTGCTTGGCGGGGAGCTGTTTTTT
j_gene: TRBJ2-2
d_gene: TRBD2
abundance: .
v_gene: TRBV5-6

CDR3aa: CSVVVTEETQYF
CDR3nt: TGCAGCGTTGTAGTTACCGAAGAGACCCAGTACTTC
j_gene: TRBJ2-5
d_gene: .
abundance: few
v_gene: TRBV29-1

CDR3aa: CASSLYGATGNTGELFF
CDR3nt: TGCGCCAGCAGCCTGTATGGGGCTACAGGGAACACCGGGGAGCTGTTTTTT
j_gene: TRBJ2-2
d_gene: .
abundance: once
v_gene: TRBV5-1

CDR3aa: CASSFPAGGALGNTQYF
CDR3nt: TGTGCCAGCAGTTTCCCCGCCGGGGGGGCATTGGGCAATACGCAGTATTTT
j_gene: TRBJ2-3
d_gene: TRBD2
abundance: .
v_gene: TRBV28

CDR3aa: CSVLRLGGGRTGELFF
CDR3nt: TGCAGCGTTCTCCGACTAGGGGGGGGCCGGACCGGGGAGCTGTTTTTT
j_gene: TRBJ2-2
d_gene: .
abundance: few
v_gene: TRBV29-1

CDR3aa: CASTSRWGSYNEQFF
CDR3nt: TGTGCCAGCACGTCAAGGTGGGGCTCCTACAATGAGCAGTTCTTC
j_gene: TRBJ2-1
d_gene: .
abundance: once
v_gene: TRBV2

CDR3aa: CASTLRGAYEQYF
CDR3nt: TGTGCCAGCACCCTCAGGGGGGCCTACGAGCAGTACTTC
j_gene: TRBJ2-7
d_gene: .
abundance: .
v_gene: TRBV12-3/TRBV12-4

CDR3aa: CASSQGEFGTWGKETQYF
CDR3nt: TGCGCCAGCAGCCAAGGAGAGTTTGGAACCTGGGGAAAAGAGACCCAGTACTTC
j_gene: TRBJ2-5
d_gene: .
abundance: .
v_gene: TRBV4-1

CDR3aa: CASSLEAGGPDFPGELFF
CDR3nt: TGTGCCAGCAGCTTAGAAGCGGGGGGGCCGGATTTCCCCGGGGAGCTGTTTTTT
j_gene: TRBJ2-2
d_gene: TRBD2
abundance: few
v_gene: TRBV13

CDR3aa: CASSPSGVNEQFF
CDR3nt: TGTGCCAGCAGCCCTAGCGGAGTCAATGAGCAGTTCTTC
j_gene: TRBJ2-1
d_gene: TRBD2
abundance: medium-sized
v_gene: TRBV7-9

CDR3aa: CASSLEGRGQPQHF
CDR3nt: TGTGCCAGCAGCTTAGAGGGAAGGGGTCAGCCCCAGCATTTT
j_gene: TRBJ1-5
d_gene: .
abundance: few
v_gene: TRBV11-2

CDR3aa: CASSFPGGTYNEQFF
CDR3nt: TGTGCCAGCAGTTTCCCGGGGGGCACCTACAATGAGCAGTTCTTC
j_gene: TRBJ2-1
d_gene: .
abundance: .
v_gene: TRBV12-3/TRBV12-4

CDR3aa: CASWDRGQGQPQHF
CDR3nt: TGTGCCAGCTGGGACAGGGGCCAGGGTCAGCCCCAGCATTTT
j_gene: TRBJ1-5
d_gene: TRBD1
abundance: .
v_gene: TRBV27

CDR3aa: CASSSTTRSSYEQYF
CDR3nt: TGCGCCAGCAGCTCGACAACCAGGAGCTCCTACGAGCAGTACTTC
j_gene: TRBJ2-7
d_gene: .
abundance: few
v_gene: TRBV4-3

CDR3aa: CASSDGSPDTQYF
CDR3nt: TGTGCCAGCAGTGATGGAAGCCCAGATACGCAGTATTTT
j_gene: TRBJ2-3
d_gene: .
abundance: .
v_gene: TRBV6-4

CDR3aa: CASSKDRGQPQHF
CDR3nt: TGTGCCAGCAGTAAAGACAGGGGGCAGCCCCAGCATTTT
j_gene: TRBJ1-5
d_gene: TRBD1
abundance: few
v_gene: TRBV6-1

CDR3aa: CASRRQGASPQETQYF
CDR3nt: TGTGCCAGCAGGCGACAGGGGGCAAGCCCCCAAGAGACCCAGTACTTC
j_gene: TRBJ2-5
d_gene: TRBD1
abundance: .
v_gene: TRBV5-4

CDR3aa: CASRTDTGSGQYF
CDR3nt: TGCGCCAGCAGGACGGATACAGGGTCGGGCCAGTACTTC
j_gene: TRBJ2-7
d_gene: .
abundance: few
v_gene: TRBV5-1

CDR3aa: CASTPVASDTQYF
CDR3nt: TGCGCCAGCACCCCTGTCGCCTCAGATACGCAGTATTTT
j_gene: TRBJ2-3
d_gene: .
abundance: few
v_gene: TRBV5-1

CDR3aa: CSAIDRGHPFNTGELFF
CDR3nt: TGCAGTGCCATTGACAGGGGACACCCTTTTAACACCGGGGAGCTGTTTTTT
j_gene: TRBJ2-2
d_gene: TRBD1
abundance: .
v_gene: TRBV20-1

CDR3aa: CASSFQGLNTGELFF
CDR3nt: TGTGCCAGCAGCTTTCAAGGATTGAACACCGGGGAGCTGTTTTTT
j_gene: TRBJ2-2
d_gene: .
abundance: few
v_gene: TRBV7-8

CDR3aa: CASSVFGTSGSPSTDTQYF
CDR3nt: TGTGCCAGCAGCGTGTTTGGGACTAGCGGGAGTCCTAGCACAGATACGCAGTATTTT
j_gene: TRBJ2-3
d_gene: TRBD2
abundance: .
v_gene: TRBV9

CDR3aa: CAADDKPTNEKLFF
CDR3nt: TGTGCCGCTGACGACAAACCAACTAATGAAAAACTGTTTTTT
j_gene: TRBJ1-4
d_gene: .
abundance: .
v_gene: TRBV6-1

CDR3aa: CASILGQGNQPQHF
CDR3nt: TGTGCCAGCATCCTGGGACAGGGGAATCAGCCCCAGCATTTT
j_gene: TRBJ1-5
d_gene: TRBD1
abundance: many
v_gene: TRBV6-1

CDR3aa: CASSQELNGAYEQYF
CDR3nt: TGCGCCAGCAGCCAAGAGCTCAATGGAGCCTACGAGCAGTACTTC
j_gene: TRBJ2-7
d_gene: .
abundance: few
v_gene: TRBV4-3

CDR3aa: CASSRTSLYEQYF
CDR3nt: TGTGCCAGCAGCCGGACTAGTCTATACGAGCAGTACTTC
j_gene: TRBJ2-7
d_gene: TRBD2
abundance: .
v_gene: TRBV11-2

CDR3aa: CASSFLGFTTGELFF
CDR3nt: TGTGCCAGCAGCTTCCTCGGGTTTACCACCGGGGAGCTGTTTTTT
j_gene: TRBJ2-2
d_gene: .
abundance: .
v_gene: TRBV5-4

CDR3aa: CSHTSGGSSYEQYF
CDR3nt: TGCAGTCATACCTCCGGGGGCAGCTCCTACGAGCAGTACTTC
j_gene: TRBJ2-7
d_gene: .
abundance: .
v_gene: TRBV20-1

CDR3aa: CASSLARLAPKYEQFF
CDR3nt: TGTGCCAGCAGTTTAGCGCGACTAGCGCCGAAATATGAGCAGTTCTTC
j_gene: TRBJ2-1
d_gene: TRBD2
abundance: .
v_gene: TRBV12-3/TRBV12-4

CDR3aa: CASSQGRGNQPQHF
CDR3nt: TGTGCCAGCTCACAAGGACGTGGGAATCAGCCCCAGCATTTT
j_gene: TRBJ1-5
d_gene: .
abundance: few
v_gene: TRBV18

CDR3aa: CASSRRTGSQETQYF
CDR3nt: TGTGCCAGCAGTCGTAGGACAGGGAGCCAAGAGACCCAGTACTTC
j_gene: TRBJ2-5
d_gene: TRBD1
abundance: .
v_gene: TRBV27

CDR3aa: CASCKTTSGVTYNEQFF
CDR3nt: TGTGCCAGCTGCAAAACGACTAGCGGGGTGACCTACAATGAGCAGTTCTTC
j_gene: TRBJ2-1
d_gene: TRBD2
abundance: .
v_gene: TRBV10-3

CDR3aa: CASSLEAPRGDQYF
CDR3nt: TGTGCCAGCAGCTTAGAGGCCCCACGAGGGGACCAGTACTTC
j_gene: TRBJ2-5
d_gene: .
abundance: .
v_gene: TRBV7-9

CDR3aa: CASSLLAGGPMNEQFF
CDR3nt: TGCGCCAGCAGCTTATTAGCGGGGGGGCCTATGAATGAGCAGTTCTTC
j_gene: TRBJ2-1
d_gene: TRBD2
abundance: .
v_gene: TRBV5-1

CDR3aa: CASSPVGTVVYNEQFF
CDR3nt: TGTGCCAGCAGCCCCGTCGGGACGGTCGTCTACAATGAGCAGTTCTTC
j_gene: TRBJ2-1
d_gene: .
abundance: .
v_gene: TRBV7-3

CDR3aa: CASSDSGGLAGTDTQYF
CDR3nt: TGCGCCAGCAGTGATAGTGGTGGGCTAGCGGGGACAGATACGCAGTATTTT
j_gene: TRBJ2-3
d_gene: TRBD2
abundance: .
v_gene: TRBV10-2

CDR3aa: CASRRITGGGQPQHF
CDR3nt: TGTGCCAGCAGAAGAATAACAGGGGGCGGACAGCCCCAGCATTTT
j_gene: TRBJ1-5
d_gene: TRBD1
abundance: .
v_gene: TRBV6-2/TRBV6-3

CDR3aa: CASSSRDCFYPSNQPQHF
CDR3nt: TGTGCCAGCAGCTCCCGGGACTGCTTCTATCCTAGCAATCAGCCCCAGCATTTT
j_gene: TRBJ1-5
d_gene: .
abundance: .
v_gene: TRBV5-4

CDR3aa: CASSPPGCQPFVGGRTGRNQPQHF
CDR3nt: TGTGCCAGCAGCCCGCCTGGGTGCCAACCCTTTGTAGGAGGAAGGACAGGGCGGAATCAGCCCCAGCATTTT
j_gene: TRBJ1-5
d_gene: TRBD1
abundance: .
v_gene: TRBV4-2

CDR3aa: CASMASGSSYNEQFF
CDR3nt: TGTGCCAGCATGGCTAGCGGGAGCTCCTACAATGAGCAGTTCTTC
j_gene: TRBJ2-1
d_gene: TRBD2
abundance: few
v_gene: TRBV27

CDR3aa: CASSLLMDRYQETQYF
CDR3nt: TGCGCCAGCAGCTTGTTAATGGACAGATACCAAGAGACCCAGTACTTC
j_gene: TRBJ2-5
d_gene: .
abundance: .
v_gene: TRBV5-1

CDR3aa: CASSSWDRGMDEQFF
CDR3nt: TGTGCCAGCAGTTCCTGGGACAGGGGGATGGATGAGCAGTTCTTC
j_gene: TRBJ2-1
d_gene: TRBD1
abundance: many
v_gene: TRBV27

CDR3aa: CASKVGVENIQYF
CDR3nt: TGCGCCAGCAAGGTGGGCGTCGAAAACATTCAGTACTTC
j_gene: TRBJ2-4
d_gene: .
abundance: .
v_gene: TRBV5-1

CDR3aa: CASSGGREANTGELFF
CDR3nt: TGTGCCAGCAGCGGCGGGAGGGAGGCGAACACCGGGGAGCTGTTTTTT
j_gene: TRBJ2-2
d_gene: TRBD2
abundance: .
v_gene: TRBV7-2

CDR3aa: CASSPPSGGSTDTQYF
CDR3nt: TGTGCCAGCAGCCCTCCTAGCGGGGGAAGCACAGATACGCAGTATTTT
j_gene: TRBJ2-3
d_gene: TRBD2
abundance: .
v_gene: TRBV5-4

CDR3aa: CSARRTEDQPQHF
CDR3nt: TGCAGTGCTAGGAGGACAGAAGATCAGCCCCAGCATTTT
j_gene: TRBJ1-5
d_gene: .
abundance: .
v_gene: TRBV20-1

CDR3aa: CASSPMDREEKLFF
CDR3nt: TGTGCCAGCAGCCCAATGGACAGGGAGGAAAAACTGTTTTTT
j_gene: TRBJ1-4
d_gene: TRBD1
abundance: .
v_gene: TRBV2